This T cell receptor (beta chain) was identified during a study of T cell responses to AZD1222 COVID-19 vaccine (dated by TCRdb to the early 2020s). Broadly, across the study: A total of 230 to 250 trial participants underwent TCR sequencing, of whom approximately 200 had received two doses of AZD1222 and around 25 had received two doses of the MenACWY control vaccine. Trial participants were enrolled into age subgroups of 18-55, 56-69 and 70-plus years, which contained about 150, 28 and 57 TCR-sequenced participants, respectively. Study-wide findings and limitations: Only six AZD1222 recipients were SARS-CoV-2 seropositive at baseline, limiting conclusions about previously exposed vaccinees. No day 14 peak-response samples were available, so repertoires were characterized only after the peak T cell response. Most participants were white British and females outnumbered males, and the authors suggested that clonal diversity may have been underestimated. Vaccine-associated CD4 TCRs spanned the whole spike protein, with dominant responses in regions 160-218 and 743-854. Reportedly, close to half of the unique spike-specific TCRs recognized epitopes lying outside the regions that are mutated in the B.1.351 and B.1.1.7 variants. After two AZD1222 doses, spike-specific TCR breadth and depth were significantly higher than at day 0 and than in MenACWY recipients. In the small 56-69-year group, the increase in depth fell short of significance, most likely because of low power.

As concerns this clone: What this receptor recognizes is not known. It has no much larger one-base neighbor in the sample; base qualities were not kept.

The CDR3 contains 13 residues, cysteine and phenylalanine counted. Of all the DNA, just the CDR3 is kept, 39 bases in frame from base 1. Trimming at the junction amounts to 1 base on V and 4 bases on J, and the germline ends lie 8 bases apart. CDR1 and CDR2 (SGHTA, FQGNSA) derive from the germline V gene. The CDR3 regions of human TCRbeta chains were analyzed by immunosequencing. In the authors' own workflow: Repertoire TCRs were matched against a reference library of SARS-CoV-2-specific TCRs generated with the MIRA antigen-specificity platform. Breadth meant the fraction of unique TCRs that were SARS-CoV-2-associated, whereas depth meant the fraction of total T cells that were SARS-CoV-2-associated. Using the MIRA data, each spike-specific TCR was assigned both to the spike region to which the TCR was reactive and to a CD4 or CD8 class. Log10-transformed breadth and depth values were compared by one-way ANOVA with Sidak's multiple comparisons tests. Held by TCRdb, this immuneACCESS table contains in-frame sequences only and omits some clones. Under half of the omission traces to an unresolved V gene where checked; the cause of the rest is unknown. V, J and clone size derive from that table, while D and trimming were established from the DNA sequence. In all, the sample holds about 90,000 clones, and about 90% of those were seen once. The ten largest account for 5.2% of the sample.

According to the study, the label for this sample's time point signals: baseline before first vaccination. The sample's treatment or condition label, decoded: meningococcal conjugate vaccine given as trial control. The vaccinee samples were drawn from two UK trials, COV001 and COV002, one of which was a single-blind randomized controlled phase 2/3 trial testing AZD1222 (ChAdOx1 nCoV-19) in healthy adults. For TCRbeta chain sequencing, PBMC samples were collected from trial participants at day 0 and at day 28 after the second dose. Recombination connected TRBV7-2 to TRBJ2-7; 5 matching bases give a weak D call of TRBD2. The sequences come from peripheral blood, collected on day 0 of MenACWY control vaccination. This receptor was taken from an adult in good health. The CDR3 region reads CASSLERAYEQYF. DNA sequence: TGTGCCAGCAGCTTAGAGAGGGCTTACGAGCAGTACTTC.